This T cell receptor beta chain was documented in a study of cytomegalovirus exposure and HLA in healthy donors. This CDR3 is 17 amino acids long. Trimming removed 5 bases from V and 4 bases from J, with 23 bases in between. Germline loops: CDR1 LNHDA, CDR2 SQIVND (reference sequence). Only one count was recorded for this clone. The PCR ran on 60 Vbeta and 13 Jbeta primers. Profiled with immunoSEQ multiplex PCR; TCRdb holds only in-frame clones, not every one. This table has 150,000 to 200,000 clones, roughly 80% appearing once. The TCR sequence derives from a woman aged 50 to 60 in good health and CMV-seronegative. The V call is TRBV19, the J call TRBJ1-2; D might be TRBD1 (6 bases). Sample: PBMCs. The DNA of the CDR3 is TGTGCCAGTAGTCCAAAGGACAGCTCCGTGGCGGCCTATGGCTACACCTTC. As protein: CASSPKDSSVAAYGYTF.